The rows below give T cell receptor beta chains drawn from one sample of a study of cytomegalovirus exposure and HLA in healthy donors. The protocol was immunoSEQ multiplex PCR, while the TCRdb copy is restricted to in-frame clones and leaves out a portion. The table shows fewer than 200,000 clones, with about 72% occurring only once. Material for sequencing was PBMCs. The receptors originated from a man aged 30 to 39 in good health and CMV-seropositive. Both conserved end residues are part of each CDR3. Each record gives: CDR3 protein, V gene, CDR3 length, J gene.

cdr3_aa: CASSAGRGATEAFF
v_call: TRBV6-1
cdr3_length: 14
j_call: TRBJ1-1

cdr3_aa: CASSDEGTVNDEQFF
v_call: TRBV10-1
cdr3_length: 15
j_call: TRBJ2-1

cdr3_aa: CASTERSEQYF
v_call: TRBV2
cdr3_length: 11
j_call: TRBJ2-7

cdr3_aa: CASSLESGGYNEQFF
v_call: TRBV7-6
cdr3_length: 15
j_call: TRBJ2-1

cdr3_aa: CASSLGDRGNEQFF
v_call: TRBV5-1
cdr3_length: 14
j_call: TRBJ2-1

cdr3_aa: CASSPTGGMGQPQHF
v_call: TRBV2
cdr3_length: 15
j_call: TRBJ1-5

cdr3_aa: CASSLQTEAFF
v_call: TRBV28
cdr3_length: 11
j_call: TRBJ1-1

cdr3_aa: CASSPTGGDTEAFF
v_call: TRBV18
cdr3_length: 14
j_call: TRBJ1-1

cdr3_aa: CASSQYDRADGYTF
v_call: TRBV5-1
cdr3_length: 14
j_call: TRBJ1-2

cdr3_aa: CASSLGFSYEQYF
v_call: TRBV2
cdr3_length: 13
j_call: TRBJ2-7

cdr3_aa: CASSLRDIGTDTQYF
v_call: TRBV5-1
cdr3_length: 15
j_call: TRBJ2-3

cdr3_aa: CASSLEGQGHRTEAFF
v_call: TRBV5-4
cdr3_length: 16
j_call: TRBJ1-1

cdr3_aa: CAWKMWTGGMNTEAFF
v_call: TRBV30
cdr3_length: 16
j_call: TRBJ1-1

cdr3_aa: CASSQGSGSGGETQYF
v_call: TRBV4-1
cdr3_length: 16
j_call: TRBJ2-5

cdr3_aa: CASSLASLRGAKWAGELFF
v_call: TRBV7-9
cdr3_length: 19
j_call: TRBJ2-2

cdr3_aa: CASSFRRTPIMYEQYF
v_call: TRBV27
cdr3_length: 16
j_call: TRBJ2-7

cdr3_aa: CASSLAGSYEQYF
v_call: TRBV7-9
cdr3_length: 13
j_call: TRBJ2-7

cdr3_aa: CAWSPRTGELFF
v_call: TRBV30
cdr3_length: 12
j_call: TRBJ2-2

cdr3_aa: CASSGPTWAEANVLTF
v_call: TRBV2
cdr3_length: 16
j_call: TRBJ2-6

cdr3_aa: CASGLKHTTSYEQYF
v_call: TRBV7-3
cdr3_length: 15
j_call: TRBJ2-7

cdr3_aa: CASILRDRARADTQYF
v_call: TRBV19
cdr3_length: 16
j_call: TRBJ2-3

cdr3_aa: CASSLPPGQGSGANVLTF
v_call: TRBV7-9
cdr3_length: 18
j_call: TRBJ2-6

cdr3_aa: CASSELTDRGRQFF
v_call: TRBV28
cdr3_length: 14
j_call: TRBJ2-1

cdr3_aa: CASSWSGGAEQYF
v_call: TRBV5-1
cdr3_length: 13
j_call: TRBJ2-7

cdr3_aa: CASSSTAYNEQFF
v_call: TRBV28
cdr3_length: 13
j_call: TRBJ2-1

cdr3_aa: CASSADRGLIGTGELFF
v_call: TRBV9
cdr3_length: 17
j_call: TRBJ2-2

cdr3_aa: CASRGTGGLGEQYF
v_call: TRBV2
cdr3_length: 14
j_call: TRBJ2-7

cdr3_aa: CASKDIGLAGHTDTQYF
v_call: TRBV14
cdr3_length: 17
j_call: TRBJ2-3

cdr3_aa: CASSANSELNYGYTF
v_call: TRBV10-1
cdr3_length: 15
j_call: TRBJ1-2

cdr3_aa: CASSLAQVNTEAFF
v_call: TRBV5-4
cdr3_length: 14
j_call: TRBJ1-1

cdr3_aa: CATSSIPGQATYGYTF
v_call: TRBV15
cdr3_length: 16
j_call: TRBJ1-2

cdr3_aa: CASSQIGSNQPQHF
v_call: TRBV14
cdr3_length: 14
j_call: TRBJ1-5

cdr3_aa: CASSDPGQNNSPLHF
v_call: TRBV2
cdr3_length: 15
j_call: TRBJ1-6

cdr3_aa: CSVADSSNQPQHF
v_call: TRBV29-1
cdr3_length: 13
j_call: TRBJ1-5

cdr3_aa: CASSLGQGTDTQYF
v_call: TRBV7-7
cdr3_length: 14
j_call: TRBJ2-3

cdr3_aa: CSASRGNTIYF
v_call: TRBV20-1
cdr3_length: 11
j_call: TRBJ1-3

cdr3_aa: CASSESNNEKLFF
v_call: TRBV6-1
cdr3_length: 13
j_call: TRBJ1-4

cdr3_aa: CASSYGTSGTYEQYF
v_call: TRBV6-6
cdr3_length: 15
j_call: TRBJ2-7

cdr3_aa: CAGRQTGPHNSPLHF
v_call: TRBV11-2
cdr3_length: 15
j_call: TRBJ1-6

cdr3_aa: CASSDADRGKDNSPLHF
v_call: TRBV6-4
cdr3_length: 17
j_call: TRBJ1-6

cdr3_aa: CASSQQGGPNQPQHF
v_call: TRBV4-1
cdr3_length: 15
j_call: TRBJ1-5

cdr3_aa: CASSLRPGQGTYNEQFF
v_call: TRBV28
cdr3_length: 17
j_call: TRBJ2-1

cdr3_aa: CASSPTRRTSGPPRFF
v_call: TRBV7-8
cdr3_length: 16
j_call: TRBJ2-1

cdr3_aa: CAWSFQGNEQYF
v_call: TRBV30
cdr3_length: 12
j_call: TRBJ2-7

cdr3_aa: CASSRTGTGSYEQYF
v_call: TRBV6-5
cdr3_length: 15
j_call: TRBJ2-7

cdr3_aa: CASSYGWGDTEAFF
v_call: TRBV6-5
cdr3_length: 14
j_call: TRBJ1-1

cdr3_aa: CASYSGNTIYF
v_call: TRBV7-9
cdr3_length: 11
j_call: TRBJ1-3

cdr3_aa: CASSRASGANSYNEQFF
v_call: TRBV7-6
cdr3_length: 17
j_call: TRBJ2-1

cdr3_aa: CASSLLAGRETQYF
v_call: TRBV4-1
cdr3_length: 14
j_call: TRBJ2-5

cdr3_aa: CAWSVNSVGNTIYF
v_call: TRBV30
cdr3_length: 14
j_call: TRBJ1-3

cdr3_aa: CASSHLPEQGTGCEQYF
v_call: TRBV4-1
cdr3_length: 17
j_call: TRBJ2-7

cdr3_aa: CASSIDDITDTQYF
v_call: TRBV19
cdr3_length: 14
j_call: TRBJ2-3

cdr3_aa: CASSFRGTSGETQYF
v_call: TRBV7-2
cdr3_length: 15
j_call: TRBJ2-5

cdr3_aa: CASSLGGQGLVYEQYF
v_call: TRBV5-4
cdr3_length: 16
j_call: TRBJ2-7

cdr3_aa: CASSLGARGVETQYF
v_call: TRBV9
cdr3_length: 15
j_call: TRBJ2-5